Included here is one TCR beta chain sequence, with context. Its specificity is not known. CDR1 and CDR2 from the germline V gene are MRHNA and SNTAGT. The CDR3 loop spans 13 amino acids. Trimming took 4 bases from V and 8 from J, leaving 14 bases between them. The sample comes from a study of CD8+CD57+ T cells in acquired aplastic anemia. The template used for profiling TCR beta VDJ and CDR3 was genomic DNA. Each CDR3 protein is one row after TCRdb ran MiXCR on the reads. The sample holds roughly 290,000 distinct CDR3 sequences, 50% to 65% seen once. Patients selected for sequencing had displayed CD8+CD57+ cell expansion by flow cytometry. The cohort consisted entirely of patients having severe acquired aplastic anemia. Patients had undergone no therapy by the time their blood was sampled. Study conclusions and caveats: No significant difference in CD8+ Simpson's diversity was found between patients and controls. Approximately 28 CD8+ CDR3 sequences were shared between patients and controls.

The clonotype originates from a human donor with aplastic anemia. The chain joins TRBV6-4 to TRBJ1-1; D gene ambiguous. Material: sorted CD4+, CD8+, or CD8+CD57+ T cells (not recorded which) from PBMCs. CDR3 residues: CASSGEAGLEAFF. The CDR3, as DNA: TGTGCCAGCAGTGGTGAGGCAGGATTGGAAGCTTTCTTT.